Listed below are T cell receptor beta chains from one sample, sequenced in a study of shared clonotypes between healthy human individuals. Sequencing used immunoSEQ multiplex PCR; TCRdb keeps in-frame clones, though not all of them. The table records approximately 1,500,000 clones, nearly 99% of them present only once. The source material was naive CD4+ T cells sorted from blood. Receptors originate from a man aged 30-40 years in good health. The conserved cysteine and the conserved F or W are not part of the CDR3 here.

TRBV18	TRBJ2-5	ASSPVGGQETQY
TRBV9	TRBJ2-1	ASSVDTIAGSIYNEQF
TRBV30	TRBJ2-1	AWSKLGNEQF
TRBV7-6	TRBJ2-5	ASSTLAGGPYETQY
TRBV18	TRBJ2-3	ASSSSSDYTQY
TRBV7-9	TRBJ2-5	ASSSSAPQNRGGPGTQY
TRBV5-1	TRBJ2-7	ASSLGGLPQH
TRBV19	TRBJ2-1	ASKLAGGNEQF
TRBV28	TRBJ2-5	ASSLFSETQY
TRBV5-1	TRBJ1-4	ASSRGQGNEKLF
TRBV28	TRBJ2-6	ASSSGLGSGANVLT
TRBV6-5	TRBJ2-1	ASRARGRNEQF
TRBV4-3	TRBJ1-5	ASSRLRKPNQPQH
TRBV19	TRBJ1-1	ASSMSPWGANTEAF
TRBV29-1	TRBJ2-3	SGTSGGTDTQY